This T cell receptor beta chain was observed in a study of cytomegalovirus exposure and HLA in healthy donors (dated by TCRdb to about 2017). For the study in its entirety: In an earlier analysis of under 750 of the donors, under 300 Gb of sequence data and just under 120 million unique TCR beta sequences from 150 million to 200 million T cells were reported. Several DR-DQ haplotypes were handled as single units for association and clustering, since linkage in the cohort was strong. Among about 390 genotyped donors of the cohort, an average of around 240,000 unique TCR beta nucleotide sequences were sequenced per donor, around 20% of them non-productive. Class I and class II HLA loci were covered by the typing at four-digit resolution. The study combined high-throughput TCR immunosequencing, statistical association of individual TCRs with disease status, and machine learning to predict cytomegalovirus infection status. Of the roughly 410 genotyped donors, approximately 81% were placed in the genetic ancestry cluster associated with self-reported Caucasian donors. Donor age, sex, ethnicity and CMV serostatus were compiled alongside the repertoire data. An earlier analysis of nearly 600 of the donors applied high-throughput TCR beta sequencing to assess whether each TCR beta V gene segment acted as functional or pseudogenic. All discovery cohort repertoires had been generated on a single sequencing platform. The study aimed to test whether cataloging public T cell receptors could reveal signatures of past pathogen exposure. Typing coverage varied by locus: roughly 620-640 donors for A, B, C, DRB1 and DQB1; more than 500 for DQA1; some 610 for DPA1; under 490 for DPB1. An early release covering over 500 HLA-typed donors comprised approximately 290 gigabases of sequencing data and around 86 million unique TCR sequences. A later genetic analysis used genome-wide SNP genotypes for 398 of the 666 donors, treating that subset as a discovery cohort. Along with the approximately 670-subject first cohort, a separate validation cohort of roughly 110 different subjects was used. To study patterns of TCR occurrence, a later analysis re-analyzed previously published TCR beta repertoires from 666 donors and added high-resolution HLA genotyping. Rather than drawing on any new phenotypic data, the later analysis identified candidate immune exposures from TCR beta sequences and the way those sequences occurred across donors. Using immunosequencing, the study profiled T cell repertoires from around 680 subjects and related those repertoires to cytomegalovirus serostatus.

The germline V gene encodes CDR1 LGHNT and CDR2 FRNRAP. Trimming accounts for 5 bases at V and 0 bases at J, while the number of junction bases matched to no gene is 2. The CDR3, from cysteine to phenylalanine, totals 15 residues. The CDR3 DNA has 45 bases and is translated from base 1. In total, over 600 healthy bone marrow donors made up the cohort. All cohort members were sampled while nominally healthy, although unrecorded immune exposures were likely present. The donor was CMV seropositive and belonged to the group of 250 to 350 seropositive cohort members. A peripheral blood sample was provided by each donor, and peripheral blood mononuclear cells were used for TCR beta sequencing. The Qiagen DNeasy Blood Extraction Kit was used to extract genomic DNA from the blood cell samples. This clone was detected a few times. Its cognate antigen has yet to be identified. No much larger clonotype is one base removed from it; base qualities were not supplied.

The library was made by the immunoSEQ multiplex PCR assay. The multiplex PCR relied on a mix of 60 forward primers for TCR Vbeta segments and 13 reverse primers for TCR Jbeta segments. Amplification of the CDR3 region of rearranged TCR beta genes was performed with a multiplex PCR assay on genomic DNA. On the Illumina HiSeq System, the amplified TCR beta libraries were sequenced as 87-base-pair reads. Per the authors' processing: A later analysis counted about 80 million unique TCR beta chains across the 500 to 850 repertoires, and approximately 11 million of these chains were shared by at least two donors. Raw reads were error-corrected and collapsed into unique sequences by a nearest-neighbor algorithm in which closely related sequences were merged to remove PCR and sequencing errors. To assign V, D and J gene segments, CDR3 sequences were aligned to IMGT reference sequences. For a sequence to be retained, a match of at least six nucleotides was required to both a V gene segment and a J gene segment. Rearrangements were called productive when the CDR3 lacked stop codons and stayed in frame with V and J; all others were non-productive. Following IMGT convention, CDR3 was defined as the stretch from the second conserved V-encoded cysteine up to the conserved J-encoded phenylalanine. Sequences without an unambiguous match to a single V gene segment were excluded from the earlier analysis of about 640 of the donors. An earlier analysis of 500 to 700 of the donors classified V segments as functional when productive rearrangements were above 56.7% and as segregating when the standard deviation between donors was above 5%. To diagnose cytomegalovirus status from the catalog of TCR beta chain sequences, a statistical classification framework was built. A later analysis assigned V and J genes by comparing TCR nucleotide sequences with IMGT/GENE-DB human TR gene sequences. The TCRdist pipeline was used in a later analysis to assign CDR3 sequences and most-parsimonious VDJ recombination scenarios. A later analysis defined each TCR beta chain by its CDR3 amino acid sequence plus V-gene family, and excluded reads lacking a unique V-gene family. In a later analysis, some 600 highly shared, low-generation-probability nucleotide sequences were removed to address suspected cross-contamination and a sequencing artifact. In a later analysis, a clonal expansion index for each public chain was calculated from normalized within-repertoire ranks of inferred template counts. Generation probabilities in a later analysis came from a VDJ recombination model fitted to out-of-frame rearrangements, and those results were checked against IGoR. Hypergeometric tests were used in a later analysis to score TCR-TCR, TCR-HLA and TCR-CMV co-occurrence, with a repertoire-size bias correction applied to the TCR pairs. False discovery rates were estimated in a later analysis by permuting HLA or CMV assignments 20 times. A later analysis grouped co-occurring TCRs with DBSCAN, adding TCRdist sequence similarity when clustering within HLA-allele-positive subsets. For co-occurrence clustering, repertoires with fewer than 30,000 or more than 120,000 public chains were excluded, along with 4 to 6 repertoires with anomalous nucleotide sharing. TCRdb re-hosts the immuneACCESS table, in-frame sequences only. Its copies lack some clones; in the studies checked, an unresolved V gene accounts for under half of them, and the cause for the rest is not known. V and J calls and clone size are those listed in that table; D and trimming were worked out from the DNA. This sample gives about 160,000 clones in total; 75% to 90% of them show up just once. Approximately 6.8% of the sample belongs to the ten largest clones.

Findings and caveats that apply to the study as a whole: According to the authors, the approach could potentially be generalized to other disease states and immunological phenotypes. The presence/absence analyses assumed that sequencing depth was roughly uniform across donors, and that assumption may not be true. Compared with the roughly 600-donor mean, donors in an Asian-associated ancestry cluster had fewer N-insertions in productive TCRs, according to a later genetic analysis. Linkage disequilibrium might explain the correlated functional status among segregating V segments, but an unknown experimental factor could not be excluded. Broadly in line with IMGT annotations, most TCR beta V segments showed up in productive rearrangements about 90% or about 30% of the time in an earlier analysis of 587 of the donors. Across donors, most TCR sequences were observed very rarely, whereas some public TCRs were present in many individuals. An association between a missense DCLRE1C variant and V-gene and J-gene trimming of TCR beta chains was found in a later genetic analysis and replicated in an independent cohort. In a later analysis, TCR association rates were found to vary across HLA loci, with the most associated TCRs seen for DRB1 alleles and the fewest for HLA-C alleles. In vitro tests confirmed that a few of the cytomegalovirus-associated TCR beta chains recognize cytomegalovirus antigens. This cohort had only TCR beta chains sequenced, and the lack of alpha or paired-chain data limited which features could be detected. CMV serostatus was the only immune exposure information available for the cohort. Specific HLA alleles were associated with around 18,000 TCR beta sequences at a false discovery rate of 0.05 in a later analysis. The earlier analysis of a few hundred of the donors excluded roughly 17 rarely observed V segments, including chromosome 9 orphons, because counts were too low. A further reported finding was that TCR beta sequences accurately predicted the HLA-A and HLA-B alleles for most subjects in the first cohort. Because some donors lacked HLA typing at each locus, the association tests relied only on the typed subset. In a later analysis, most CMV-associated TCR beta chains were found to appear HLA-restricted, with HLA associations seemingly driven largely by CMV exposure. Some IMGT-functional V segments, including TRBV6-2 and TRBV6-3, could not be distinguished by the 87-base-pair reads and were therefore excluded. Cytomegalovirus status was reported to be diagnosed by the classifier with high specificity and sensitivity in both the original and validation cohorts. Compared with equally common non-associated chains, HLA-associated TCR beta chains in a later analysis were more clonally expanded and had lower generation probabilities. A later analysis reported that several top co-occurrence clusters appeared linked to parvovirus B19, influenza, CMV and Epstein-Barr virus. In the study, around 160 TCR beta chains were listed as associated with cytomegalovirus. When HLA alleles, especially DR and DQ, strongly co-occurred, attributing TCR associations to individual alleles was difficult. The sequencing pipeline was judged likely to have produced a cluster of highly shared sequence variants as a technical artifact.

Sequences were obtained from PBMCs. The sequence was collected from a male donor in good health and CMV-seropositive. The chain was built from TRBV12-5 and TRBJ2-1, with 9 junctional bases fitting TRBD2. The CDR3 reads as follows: CASGNSGSSYNEQFF. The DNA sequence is TGTGCTAGTGGTAATAGCGGGAGCTCCTACAATGAGCAGTTCTTC.